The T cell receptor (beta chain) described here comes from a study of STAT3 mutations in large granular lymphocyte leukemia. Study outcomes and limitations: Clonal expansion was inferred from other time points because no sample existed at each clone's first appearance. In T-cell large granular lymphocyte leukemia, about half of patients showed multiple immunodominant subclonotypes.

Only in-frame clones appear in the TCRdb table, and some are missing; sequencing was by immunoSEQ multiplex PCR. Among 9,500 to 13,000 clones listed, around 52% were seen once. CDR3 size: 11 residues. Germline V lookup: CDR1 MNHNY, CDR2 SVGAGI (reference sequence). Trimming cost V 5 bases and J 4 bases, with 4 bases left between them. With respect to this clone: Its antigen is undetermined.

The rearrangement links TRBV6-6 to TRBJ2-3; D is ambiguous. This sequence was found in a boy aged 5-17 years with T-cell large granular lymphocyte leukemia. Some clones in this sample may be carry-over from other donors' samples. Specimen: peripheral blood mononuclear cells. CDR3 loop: CASSQADTQYF. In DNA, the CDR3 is TGTGCCAGCAGTCAGGCAGATACGCAGTATTTT.